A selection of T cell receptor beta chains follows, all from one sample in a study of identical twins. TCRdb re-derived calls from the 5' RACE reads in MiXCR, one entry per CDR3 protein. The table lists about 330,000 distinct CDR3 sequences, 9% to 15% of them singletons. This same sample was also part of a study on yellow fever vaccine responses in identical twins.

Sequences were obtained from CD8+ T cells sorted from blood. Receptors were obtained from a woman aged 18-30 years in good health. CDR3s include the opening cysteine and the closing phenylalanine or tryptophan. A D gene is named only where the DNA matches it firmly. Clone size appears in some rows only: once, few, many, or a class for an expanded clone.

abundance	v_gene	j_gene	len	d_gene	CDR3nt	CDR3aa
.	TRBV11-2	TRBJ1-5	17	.	TGTGCCAGCAGCTTAGATTCGGGGGGGGCGCGAAATCAGCCCCAGCATTTT	CASSLDSGGARNQPQHF
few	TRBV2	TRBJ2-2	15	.	TGTGCCAGCAGTGATTCTTGGGGCATCACCGGGGAGCTGTTTTTT	CASSDSWGITGELFF
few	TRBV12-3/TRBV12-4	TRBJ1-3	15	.	TGTGCCAGCAGTCCCAACTTACGCTCTGGAAACACCATATATTTT	CASSPNLRSGNTIYF
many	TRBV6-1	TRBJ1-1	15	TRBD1	TGTGCCAGCAGTCTCTCCGGACAGGGGAACACTGAAGCTTTCTTT	CASSLSGQGNTEAFF
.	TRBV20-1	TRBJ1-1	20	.	TGCAGTGCTAGAGTAGGGGGAGGGCAGGCCGGACAGATTATGAACACTGAAGCTTTCTTT	CSARVGGGQAGQIMNTEAFF
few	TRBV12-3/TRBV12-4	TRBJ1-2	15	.	TGTGCCAGCAGTTTATTTGTCAGTGGGCGTTATGGCTACACCTTC	CASSLFVSGRYGYTF
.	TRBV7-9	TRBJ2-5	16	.	TGTGCCAGCAGCCGCCTCCATGGGCTAGCCGGGGAGACCCAGTACTTC	CASSRLHGLAGETQYF
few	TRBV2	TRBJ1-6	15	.	TGTGCCGCCAAGGGAGACAGCTCCTATAATTCACCCCTCCACTTT	CAAKGDSSYNSPLHF
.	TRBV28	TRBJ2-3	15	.	TGTGCCAGCAGAACGGACTATAGCGGTCCAGATACGCAGTATTTT	CASRTDYSGPDTQYF
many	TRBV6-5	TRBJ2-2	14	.	TGTGCCAGCAGTTACGGATTGAACACCGGGGAGCTGTTTTTT	CASSYGLNTGELFF
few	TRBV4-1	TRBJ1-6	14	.	TGCGCCAGCAGCCAAGTATCTGTCGCAGGTCTCCTCCACTTT	CASSQVSVAGLLHF
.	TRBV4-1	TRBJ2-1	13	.	TGCGCCAGCAGCCAAGATCGGCCCAATGAGCAGTTCTTC	CASSQDRPNEQFF
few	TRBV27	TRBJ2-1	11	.	TGTGCCAGCACAGCGCATAATGAGCAGTTCTTC	CASTAHNEQFF
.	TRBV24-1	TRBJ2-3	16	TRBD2	TGTGCCACCAGTGACTATAGCGGGAGGGCCGCAGATACGCAGTATTTT	CATSDYSGRAADTQYF
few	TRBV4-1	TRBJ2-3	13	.	TGCGCCAGCAGCCGGGAAGGTGTCAGCACGAGGTATTTT	CASSREGVSTRYF
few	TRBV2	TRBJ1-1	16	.	TGTGCCAGCAGTGAAGCAATAGGGGAGGGGCCCCCTGAAGCTTTCTTT	CASSEAIGEGPPEAFF
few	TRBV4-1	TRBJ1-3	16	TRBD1	TGCGCCAGCAGCCAGGGACAGGGGGGCTCTGGAAACACCATATATTTT	CASSQGQGGSGNTIYF
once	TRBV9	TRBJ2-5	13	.	TGTGCCAGCGGAGGGGTGATCCAAGAGACCCAGTACTTC	CASGGVIQETQYF
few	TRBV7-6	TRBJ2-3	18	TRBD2	TGTGCCAGCAAGACTAGCGGGGGGGCATCATCTAGCACAGATACGCAGTATTTT	CASKTSGGASSSTDTQYF
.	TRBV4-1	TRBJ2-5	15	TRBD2	TGCGCCAGCAGCGAATTTGGCGGGAGCGGAGAGACCCAGTACTTC	CASSEFGGSGETQYF
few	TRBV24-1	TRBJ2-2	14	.	TGTGCCACCAGTGAAGCAGGTGGGACCGGGGAGCTGTTTTTT	CATSEAGGTGELFF
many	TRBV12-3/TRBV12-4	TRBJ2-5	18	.	TGTGCCAGCAGTCCCACCGCGAGGGGGGAGGTGACGCGTCAGACCCAGTACTTC	CASSPTARGEVTRQTQYF
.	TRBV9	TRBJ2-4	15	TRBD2	TGTGCCAGCAGCCTAGGGACTAGCTCGTGGAACATTCAGTACTTC	CASSLGTSSWNIQYF
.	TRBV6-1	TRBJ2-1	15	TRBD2	TGTGCCAGCAGTATGACTAGCGGGAGGGCCAATGAGCAGTTCTTC	CASSMTSGRANEQFF
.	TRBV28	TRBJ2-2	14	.	TGTGCCAGCCTACCTGGTGTACCGGCCGGGGAGCTGTTTTTT	CASLPGVPAGELFF
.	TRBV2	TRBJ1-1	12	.	TGTGCCAGCGTATCAGGTGGCACTGAAGCTTTCTTT	CASVSGGTEAFF
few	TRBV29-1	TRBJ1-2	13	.	TGCAGCGTTGACGGCAGGGGCTTCTATGGCTACACCTTC	CSVDGRGFYGYTF
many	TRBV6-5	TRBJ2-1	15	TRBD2	TGTGCCAGCAGTTATAAGGCGGGGGGAATTGGTGAGCAGTTCTTC	CASSYKAGGIGEQFF
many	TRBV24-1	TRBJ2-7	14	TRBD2	TGTGCCACCAGTGAAGCGGGAGTACCCTACGAGCAGTACTTC	CATSEAGVPYEQYF
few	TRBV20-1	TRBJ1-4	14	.	TGCAGTGCTAGGGGAGACAGGCATAATGAAAAACTGTTTTTT	CSARGDRHNEKLFF
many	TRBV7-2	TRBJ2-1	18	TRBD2	TGTGCCAGCAGCTTAGCCCCTAGCGGGGGGGTGGCCTACAATGAGCAGTTCTTC	CASSLAPSGGVAYNEQFF
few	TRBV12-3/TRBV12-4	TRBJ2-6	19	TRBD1	TGTGCCATCAGTTTCCTCCCGGGACAGGGTTTGTCTGGGGCCAACGTCCTGACTTTC	CAISFLPGQGLSGANVLTF
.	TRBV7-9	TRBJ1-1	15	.	TGTGCCAGCAGCTTCAACAGGTTGGGGTTCGCTGAAGCTTTCTTT	CASSFNRLGFAEAFF
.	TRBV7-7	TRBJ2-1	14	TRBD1	TGTGCCAGCAGCTTAGGGACAGGGATCAATGAGCAGTTCTTC	CASSLGTGINEQFF
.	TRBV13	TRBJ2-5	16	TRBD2	TGTGCCAGCAGCCCTGGGACTAGCGGGAGTATGGAGACCCAGTACTTC	CASSPGTSGSMETQYF
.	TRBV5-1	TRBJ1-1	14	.	TGCGCCAGCAGCTTGGGACGGCCGAACACTGAAGCTTTCTTT	CASSLGRPNTEAFF
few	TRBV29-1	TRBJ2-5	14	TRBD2	TGCAGCGTTGGACAGCGGGGGCCCCAAGAGACCCAGTACTTC	CSVGQRGPQETQYF
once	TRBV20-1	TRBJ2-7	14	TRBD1	TGCAGTGCTAGAAACCGGGACAGGGGGATAGGGCAGTACTTC	CSARNRDRGIGQYF
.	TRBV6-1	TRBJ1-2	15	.	TGTGCCAGCAGTGAATGGGAGGCAGCAATCTATGGCTACACCTTC	CASSEWEAAIYGYTF
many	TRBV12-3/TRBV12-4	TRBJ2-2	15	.	TGTGCCAGCAGTTTAGGGACAGCGAACACCGGGGAGCTGTTTTTT	CASSLGTANTGELFF
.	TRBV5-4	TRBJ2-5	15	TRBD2	TGTGCCAGCAGCTTGGAACTAGCGGATCAAGAGACCCAGTACTTC	CASSLELADQETQYF
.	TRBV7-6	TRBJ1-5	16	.	TGTGCCAGCAGCCCTTGGGGGGCGGGAGGGGATCAGCCCCAGCATTTT	CASSPWGAGGDQPQHF
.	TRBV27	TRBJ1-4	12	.	TGTGCCAGCAGTTCCGAGGGGCGAAAACTGTTTTTT	CASSSEGRKLFF
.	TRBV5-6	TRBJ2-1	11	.	TGTGCCAGCAGCTTGGGCCTAACGGGCAGCTTC	CASSLGLTGSF
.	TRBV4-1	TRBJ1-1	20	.	TGCGCCAGCAGCCCCCCCGGAGCAGGGGATTTAGCGCCTCTCTCCACTGAAGCTTTCTTT	CASSPPGAGDLAPLSTEAFF
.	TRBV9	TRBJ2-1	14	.	TGTGCCAGCAGCGCCGAAAGCTCCTACAATGAGCAGTTCTTC	CASSAESSYNEQFF
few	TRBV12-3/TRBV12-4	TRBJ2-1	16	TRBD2	TGTGCCAGCAGTTTAATCAGCGGGAGAATTTCCAATGAGCAGTTCTTC	CASSLISGRISNEQFF
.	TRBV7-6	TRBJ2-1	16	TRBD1	TGTGCCAGCAGCTTAGGGACAGGGGAAAGCTACAATGAGCAGTTCTTC	CASSLGTGESYNEQFF
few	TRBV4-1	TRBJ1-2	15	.	TGCGCCAGCAGCCAAGATCACCGGGGGGCGTATGGCTACACCTTC	CASSQDHRGAYGYTF
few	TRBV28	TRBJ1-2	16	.	TGTGCCAGCAGTACACTCTCCGGGGCGCTTACCTATGGCTACACCTTC	CASSTLSGALTYGYTF
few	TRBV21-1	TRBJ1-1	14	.	TGTGCCAGCAGCACCCGACGGGGGGATACTGAAGCTTTCTTT	CASSTRRGDTEAFF
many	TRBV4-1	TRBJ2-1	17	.	TGCGCCAGCAGCCAAGTTCACGCGGGGCCCCTAAACAATGAGCAGTTCTTC	CASSQVHAGPLNNEQFF
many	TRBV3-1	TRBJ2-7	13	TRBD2	TGTGCCAGCAGCCAAGGGGAGGGCTACGAGCAGTACTTC	CASSQGEGYEQYF
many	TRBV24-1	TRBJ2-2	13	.	TGTGCCACCAGTGATTCCGCTACCGGGGAGCTGTTTTTT	CATSDSATGELFF
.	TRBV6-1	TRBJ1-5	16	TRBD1	TGTGCCAGCAGTGACGGGACAGGGGGACGGAGACAGCCCCAGCATTTT	CASSDGTGGRRQPQHF
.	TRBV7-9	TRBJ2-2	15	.	TGTGCCAGCAGCCACCCCACGGGGGAGTTCGGGGAGCTGTTTTTT	CASSHPTGEFGELFF
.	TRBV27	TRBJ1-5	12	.	TGTGCCAGCGGGGTGGGAGGCCAGCCCCAGCATTTT	CASGVGGQPQHF
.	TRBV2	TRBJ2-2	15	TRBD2	TGTGCCAGCAGTGACGGGACTAGCGGGACCGGGGAGCTGTTTTTT	CASSDGTSGTGELFF
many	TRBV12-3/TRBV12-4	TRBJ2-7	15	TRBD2	TGTGCCAGCAGTCCGACAAGCGGGAGGATCTACGAGCAGTACTTC	CASSPTSGRIYEQYF
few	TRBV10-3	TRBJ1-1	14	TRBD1	TGTGCCATCAGTACAAAACAGGGGTCAACTGAAGCTTTCTTT	CAISTKQGSTEAFF